This T cell receptor beta chain was captured by sequencing in a study of cytotoxic CD8 clonotypes in ibrutinib-treated CLL. Overall study context: Sequenced samples delivered averages of around 250,000 productive templates and more than 75,000 productive rearrangements.

Of note for this clone: Its target is unknown.

V dropped 0 bases and J dropped 2 bases, with 10 bases sitting between them. The CDR3 is 15 amino acids. Per germline, CDR1 SGHRS and CDR2 YFSETQ. Here immunoSEQ multiplex PCR was the method, and the copy in TCRdb shows in-frame clones only, minus some. Of a few hundred thousand clones detected, roughly 85% appear once; the ten largest clones hold 6.5% to 8.5%. Study-level findings and limits: On treatment, the uncommon public clonotypes contracted or remained stable.

The chain carries TRBV5-1 and TRBJ2-3, with D possibly matching TRBD1 (5 bases). Sequenced material: PBMCs, taken before ibrutinib treatment. This TCR was sampled from a human donor with chronic lymphocytic leukemia. CDR3: CASSLGPGPTDTQYF. The CDR3 coding sequence is TGCGCCAGCAGCTTGGGCCCAGGGCCCACAGATACGCAGTATTTT.